A single sample gave rise to the 21 T cell receptor beta chains below, sequenced in a study of molecular identifiers for immune sequencing clone quantification. TCRdb itself ran the PCR reads through MiXCR, one entry per CDR3 protein. The table records around 480,000 distinct CDR3 sequences, around a fifth of them present only once. The sequencing input was naive CD8+ T cells from blood, with Jurkat cell RNA spiked in. Stated subset: FACS-sorted CD8+CD4-CCR7+CD45RA+ naive T cells. All receptors come from a human donor in good health. Some libraries in this study had Jurkat cell RNA spiked in.

This clonotype was observed many times. The V gene is TRBV29-1, the J gene TRBJ2-3; TRBD1 matches 9 bases. CDR1 SQVTM and CDR2 ANQGSEA come from the germline V gene. The CDR3 totals 17 residues. V was clipped by 4 bases and J by 4 bases; unmatched bases: 15. CDR3 in DNA: TGCAGCGTTGCCGGGACAGGGAGGCTTGATAGCCCAGATACGCAGTATTTT. As protein: CSVAGTGRLDSPDTQYF.

The rearrangement uses TRBV7-3 and TRBJ2-2, with D possibly being TRBD1 or TRBD2 (5 bases each). Trimming took off 0 bases at V and 1 base at J, with 15 bases between the two ends. This CDR3 is built from 18 residues. The germline gives CDR1 SGHTA, CDR2 FQGTGA. The CDR3 here is CASSLTPGTHRNTGELFF. Written as DNA, the CDR3 is TGTGCCAGCAGCTTAACTCCCGGGACCCATCGGAACACCGGGGAGCTGTTTTTT.

About this clonotype: A much larger clone differs by one base, so this may be a read error. This chain connects TRBV27 to TRBJ1-2, with TRBD1 identical over 7 bases. Germline values: CDR1 MNHEY, CDR2 SMNVEV (reference sequence). CDR3 length: 13 amino acids. The V and J ends lost 8 bases and 6 bases, in that order; junction bases with no gene match: 9. CDR3 nucleotide sequence: TGTGCCAGCCGTAAACAGGGGTCCCATGGCTACACCTTC. Translated, it gives CASRKQGSHGYTF.

The table lists this clonotype with many counts. The chain couples TRBV27 to TRBJ2-3; D is undetermined. The length of the CDR3 is 14 residues. CDR1 MNHEY and CDR2 SMNVEV come from the germline V gene (reference sequence). V lost 3 bases and J lost 2, with 9 bases in between. CDR3 region: CASSFRQITDTQYF. Written as DNA, the CDR3 is TGTGCCAGCAGTTTTCGCCAGATCACAGATACGCAGTATTTT.

At least ten counts were recorded for this clonotype. The chain is built from TRBV14 and TRBJ2-3; TRBD1 or TRBD2 may be the D gene (5 bases each). V dropped 0 bases and J dropped 4 bases, with 14 bases sitting between them. In germline, CDR1 is SGHDN, CDR2 FVKESK. The CDR3 totals 16 residues. The CDR3 sequence is CASSQDYGTVADTQYF. The CDR3 region has the DNA TGTGCCAGCAGCCAAGATTACGGGACGGTGGCAGATACGCAGTATTTT.

This clonotype was seen only a few times. V is TRBV13 and J is TRBJ2-7; D is possibly TRBD1 (6 bases). V was shortened by 5 bases and J by 6 bases, with 11 bases between the two germline ends. Germline assignment: CDR1 PRHDT and CDR2 FYEKMQ (reference sequence). The CDR3 is 12 residues long. The CDR3 loop is CASSPRGFEQYF. CDR3 nucleotides: TGTGCCAGCAGCCCCAGGGGTTTCGAGCAGTACTTC.

The chain recombines TRBV20-1 with TRBJ1-3; no reliable D call. Trimming took off 6 bases at V and 0 bases at J, with 15 bases between the two ends. The CDR3 sequence is 15 residues long. Per germline, CDR1 DFQATT and CDR2 SNEGSKA (reference sequence). CDR3 nucleotide sequence: TGCAGTGCCGTGTCAGGACCGTACTCTGGAAACACCATATATTTT. It is translated as CSAVSGPYSGNTIYF.

This clonotype was found once. The chain recombines TRBV12-3 or TRBV12-4 with TRBJ2-3, with unresolved D. V lost 3 bases to trimming and J lost 1 base, with 8 bases between them. This CDR3 spans 14 amino acids. The CDR3 reads CASSFGWGTDTQYF. The CDR3 nucleotides are TGTGCCAGCAGTTTTGGCTGGGGCACAGATACGCAGTATTTT.

This clonotype has ten or more counts. The chain carries TRBV20-1 and TRBJ2-7, with TRBD2 matching 7 bases. The germline CDR1 and CDR2 sequences are DFQATT and SNEGSKA (reference sequence). The CDR3 has 15 amino acids. After removal of 1 base from V and 0 bases from J, the junction contained 6 bases not matched to a gene. The CDR3 region is CSARVAGGSSYEQYF. Written as DNA, the CDR3 is TGCAGTGCTAGAGTGGCTGGCGGGAGCTCCTACGAGCAGTACTTC.

This clonotype was counted ten times or more. The chain has TRBV6-5 and TRBJ1-2, with D perhaps TRBD1 (6 bases). Germline CDR1 MNHEY, CDR2 SVGAGI. With 3 bases removed from V and 4 bases from J, the gap between germline ends came to 21 bases. The CDR3 covers 17 residues. The CDR3 DNA reads as TGTGCCAGCAGTTATCGAGGCGGCAGGGGCTTTGGCTATGGCTACACCTTC. It is translated as CASSYRGGRGFGYGYTF.

This clonotype has ten or more counts. V is TRBV5-1 and J is TRBJ2-7; possible D gene TRBD1, 6 bases. CDR1 and CDR2 (germline): SGHRS, YFSETQ. Trimming pared 1 base from V and 5 bases from J, leaving 10 bases between. The length of the CDR3 is 13 residues. The DNA for the CDR3 is TGCGCCAGCAGCTTGCCACAGGGAGACGAGCAGTACTTC. It is translated as CASSLPQGDEQYF.

This clonotype was detected only a few times. This rearrangement joins TRBV4-1 to TRBJ1-5; D uncertain. The CDR3 length is 15 residues. The germline V gene has CDR1 MGHRA and CDR2 YSYEKL. V lost 1 base to trimming and J lost 2 bases, with 9 bases between them. CDR3 sequence: CASSQVYGRNQPQHF. The CDR3 DNA reads TGCGCCAGCAGCCAAGTATATGGCCGCAATCAGCCCCAGCATTTT.

This chain joins TRBV6-2 or TRBV6-3 and TRBJ2-6, with 7 nucleotides matching TRBD1. The CDR3 covers 24 residues. V gave up 1 base and J gave up 0 bases; unmatched junction bases: 24. Germline CDR1 reads MNHEY; CDR2 reads SVGEGT. CDR3 DNA sequence: TGTGCCAGCAGTTACTTTCATGCAGATCCCGGGACAGAATCTCAATCCTCTGGGGCCAACGTCCTGACTTTC. It encodes CASSYFHADPGTESQSSGANVLTF.

This clonotype was picked up a small number of times. CDR3 in amino acids: CAWNRDAMAYEQYF. The CDR3 DNA sequence: TGTGCCTGGAACCGGGACGCAATGGCCTACGAGCAGTACTTC. This rearrangement joins TRBV30 to TRBJ2-7; D is perhaps TRBD1 or TRBD2 (5 bases each). The CDR3 is 14 residues long. CDR1 is GTSNPN, CDR2 SVGIG, per germline (reference sequence). Trimming shortened V by 4 bases and J by 2 bases, and 15 bases separated the two germline ends. The full variable domain, its missing parts supplied by reference TRBV30 and TRBJ2-7, is SQTIHQWPATLVQPVGSPLSLECTVEGTSNPNLYWYRQAAGRGLQLLFYSVGIGQISSEVPQNLSASRPQDRQFILSSKKLLLSDSGFYLCAWNRDAMAYEQYFGPGTRLTVT.

Comment on this clonotype: At one end the junction does not follow the germline gene, possibly because of a read error. This chain connects TRBV2 to TRBJ1-2; D gene uncertain. This CDR3 spans 15 amino acids. Looked up from germline, CDR1 is SNHLY and CDR2 is FYNNEI. CDR3 nucleotides: TGTGCCAGTTCACCCCCGTACCTGACTAACTGTGGCTACACCTTC. Encoded protein: CASSPPYLTNCGYTF. Full variable domain (outside the CDR3, taken from reference TRBV2 and TRBJ1-2): EPEVTQTPSHQVTQMGQEVILRCVPISNHLYFYWYRQILGQKVEFLVSFYNNEISEKSEIFDDQFSVERPDGSNFTLKIRSTKLEDSAMYFCASSPPYLTNCGYTFGSGTRLTVV.

This clonotype was detected ten times or more. The chain has TRBV6-5 and TRBJ1-6; D possibly corresponds to TRBD1 (6 bases). The germline gives CDR1 MNHEY, CDR2 SVGAGI. V was cut by 1 base and J by 7 bases, with 8 bases left in between. The CDR3 length is 14 residues. The CDR3 loop is CASSYLDRNSPLHF. The DNA for the CDR3 is TGTGCCAGCAGTTACTTGGACAGAAATTCACCCCTCCACTTT.

The V call is TRBV6-5, the J call TRBJ1-1; a weak D match, TRBD1 (5 bases). V was clipped by 8 bases and J by 0 bases, with 13 bases between them. The CDR3 totals 14 residues. CDR1 is MNHEY, CDR2 SVGAGI, per germline. The CDR3 loop is CASERQGVNTEAFF. The CDR3 DNA reads as TGTGCCAGCGAACGCCAGGGAGTGAACACTGAAGCTTTCTTT.

Concerning this clonotype itself: This may be a read error, as it is one base from a much larger clone. V and J are TRBV28 and TRBJ2-7; a weak D match, TRBD2 (5 bases). Germline CDR1 MDHEN, CDR2 SYDVKM. The length of the CDR3 is 13 residues. The CDR3 sequence is CPSSFGGTYEQYF. CDR3 bases: TGTCCCAGCAGTTTCGGAGGCACCTACGAGCAGTACTTC.

This clonotype was observed many times. V usage is TRBV29-1 and J usage is TRBJ2-2, with D perhaps matching TRBD1 or TRBD2 (6 bases each). The V and J ends lost 2 bases and 3 bases respectively, with 13 bases between them. This CDR3 spans 15 amino acids. CDR1 is SQVTM, CDR2 ANQGSEA, per germline. The CDR3 DNA follows: TGCAGCGTTGAAAGGGGGGACGCTTACACCGGGGAGCTGTTTTTT. This gives the protein CSVERGDAYTGELFF.

The sample holds many counts of this clonotype. The chain carries TRBV27 and TRBJ2-1; 9 nucleotides line up with TRBD1. V trimming: 4 bases; J trimming: 4 bases; junction bases outside the gene matches: 5. Per the germline V gene, CDR1 is MNHEY and CDR2 is SMNVEV (reference sequence). The CDR3 runs to 15 residues. The CDR3 coding sequence is TGTGCCAGCAGTTGGGACGGGACAGGGTACAATGAGCAGTTCTTC. It is translated as CASSWDGTGYNEQFF.

There are many counts of this clonotype. The rearrangement links TRBV7-9 to TRBJ2-1, with TRBD1 identical over 7 bases. The CDR3 is 16 amino acids. Germline assignment: CDR1 SEHNR and CDR2 FQNEAQ (reference sequence). V was pared by 5 bases and J by 3 bases, with 10 bases of the junction left unmatched. The CDR3 loop is CASSPDAGTVYNEQFF. The CDR3, as DNA: TGTGCCAGCAGCCCTGACGCCGGGACAGTCTACAATGAGCAGTTCTTC.